Listed here are 16 T cell receptor beta chains from one sample, sequenced in a study of cytomegalovirus exposure and HLA in healthy donors. PCR primers comprised 60 Vbeta and 13 Jbeta primers. Some clones are missing from TCRdb's copy, which holds only in-frame ones; the method was immunoSEQ multiplex PCR. The sample has around 25,000 clones, 75% to 80% seen once. The sample taken for sequencing was PBMCs. The source of these receptors is a male donor in good health and CMV-seronegative.

A note on this clone: The CDR3 carries no conserved terminal phenylalanine or tryptophan, so it likely arises from a read error. Because the CDR3's place on the DNA is in doubt, the DNA is left out and the CDR3 is given as listed by TCRdb. The chain recombines TRBV4-3 with TRBJ2-7; the table's D call TRBD2 went unverified against the DNA. Both ends counted, the CDR3 spans 10 residues. The germline V gene encodes CDR1 LGHNA and CDR2 YSLEER. CDR3: CASSQVQDYI.

The J gene is TRBJ2-7, the V gene TRBV28; 12 positions agree with TRBD2. This CDR3 comprises 12 residues. Looked up from germline, CDR1 is MDHEN and CDR2 is SYDVKM. V lost 5 bases and J lost 11; bases outside the gene matches: 4. The CDR3 is CASSPRLAGEYF. The CDR3 nucleotides are TGTGCCAGCAGTCCCCGACTAGCGGGGGAGTACTTC.

The genes are TRBV19 and TRBJ2-7; 9 bases align to TRBD2. V shed 6 bases and J 1 base; nucleotides not matched to a gene: 1. The CDR3 is made up of 13 amino acids. Germline loops: CDR1 LNHDA, CDR2 SQIVND (reference sequence). The CDR3 region has the DNA TGTGCCAGTAGGACTAGCGGATCCTACGAGCAGTACTTC. Its protein product is CASRTSGSYEQYF.

V gene TRBV7-2 combines with J gene TRBJ2-7; tentatively, D is TRBD2 (7 bases). The V end lost 5 bases, the J end lost 7 bases, and 24 bases lay between the germline ends. The CDR3 has 16 residues. Looked up from germline, CDR1 is SGHTA and CDR2 is FQGNSA. The CDR3 sequence is CASSHRGGAGPAEQYF. CDR3 in DNA: TGTGCCAGCAGCCATAGAGGGGGAGCGGGACCCGCGGAGCAGTACTTC.

This clone was counted once. The chain links TRBV6-5 to TRBJ2-1; 7 bases agree with TRBD2. J lost 0 bases, V lost 6 bases, and 5 bases had no gene match. Germline CDR1 MNHEY, CDR2 SVGAGI. This CDR3 region has 15 residues. CDR3 sequence: CASSYGGTSYNEQFF. The CDR3 region has the DNA TGTGCCAGCAGCTACGGGGGGACCTCCTACAATGAGCAGTTCTTC.

This chain uses TRBV4-2 with TRBJ2-1; 7 nucleotides align to TRBD2. Losses at the gene ends were 4 bases for V and 6 bases for J; bases not matched to a gene: 12. Germline V lookup: CDR1 LGHNA, CDR2 YNFKEQ. The CDR3 loop spans 16 amino acids. Written as DNA, the CDR3 is TGTGCCAGCAGCCCCCTCGGGGCAGGGAGGGCCAATGAGCAGTTCTTC. Translating gives CASSPLGAGRANEQFF.

The chain links TRBV6-1 to TRBJ1-2; 7 nucleotides align to TRBD1. Germline assignment: CDR1 MNHNS and CDR2 SASEGT. The CDR3 length is 13 residues. With 1 base clipped from V and 6 bases from J, the junction kept 2 bases outside the gene matches. The CDR3: CASSEGQGDGYTF. Written as DNA, the CDR3 is TGTGCCAGCAGTGAAGGTCAGGGGGATGGCTACACCTTC.

CDR3 sequence (DNA): TGTGCCAGCATGGGACTAGCGGGAGATGAGGGTTCCTACGAGCAGTACTTC. It yields the protein CASMGLAGDEGSYEQYF. The chain uses TRBV27 and TRBJ2-7, with TRBD2 matching over 14 bases. The CDR3 loop spans 17 amino acids. Per the germline V gene, CDR1 is MNHEY and CDR2 is SMNVEV (reference sequence). Trimming took 7 bases from V and 1 from J; bases not matched to a gene: 9.

This clone was picked up a small number of times. J is TRBJ1-1 and V is TRBV28; 7 bases fit TRBD1. Germline V gives CDR1 MDHEN, CDR2 SYDVKM. Trimming took 2 bases from V and 5 from J; bases not matched to a gene: 2. The CDR3 spans 13 residues. CDR3 loop: CASSLADRTEAFF. In DNA, the CDR3 is TGTGCCAGCAGTTTAGCGGACAGGACTGAAGCTTTCTTT. Based on the CDR3 plus reference TRBV28 and TRBJ1-1, the full variable domain is DVKVTQSSRYLVKRTGEKVFLECVQDMDHENMFWYRQDPGLGLRLIYFSYDVKMKEKGDIPEGYSVSREKKERFSLILESASTNQTSMYLCASSLADRTEAFFGQGTRLTVV.

The rearrangement joins TRBV27 to TRBJ2-2; D remains ambiguous. The CDR3 spans 14 residues. V was trimmed by 4 bases and J by 3 bases, leaving 9 bases between them. Germline V gene sequence: CDR1 MNHEY, CDR2 SMNVEV (reference sequence). Here the CDR3 DNA reads TGTGCCAGCAGTTCCCTCTACTACACCGGGGAGCTGTTTTTT. Amino acid sequence: CASSSLYYTGELFF.

This rearrangement joins TRBV7-2 to TRBJ2-1; 10 bases line up with TRBD2. Germline V gene sequence: CDR1 SGHTA, CDR2 FQGNSA. The CDR3 runs 16 residues. V lost 3 bases, J lost 8 bases, and 10 bases stayed unmatched. The CDR3 spells CASSFDGSSGSDEQFF. Written as DNA, the CDR3 is TGTGCCAGCAGCTTCGACGGGTCTAGCGGGAGCGATGAGCAGTTCTTC.

The chain links TRBV10-1 to TRBJ1-4; a possible D gene is TRBD1 (6 bases). The CDR3 consists of 15 residues. The germline V gene has CDR1 WNHNN and CDR2 SYGVQD (reference sequence). The ends were cut back, 6 bases at V and 0 bases at J, with 11 bases in the middle. The CDR3 region has the DNA TGCGCCAGCAGAGGACAGCCCCCAACTAATGAAAAACTGTTTTTT. Amino acids: CASRGQPPTNEKLFF.

The gene calls are TRBV9 and TRBJ1-2; 10 bases align to TRBD1. CDR3 length equals 16 residues. Trimming cost V 2 bases and J 5 bases; bases outside gene matches: 9. Per germline, CDR1 SGDLS and CDR2 YYNGEE. CDR3 DNA: TGTGCCAGCAGCGTGGAGCCCGGGACAGGGGTATATGGCTACACCTTC. It specifies CASSVEPGTGVYGYTF.

V usage is TRBV10-3 and J usage is TRBJ1-3, with 9 bases identical to TRBD1. V gave up 2 bases and J gave up 0 bases; unmatched junction bases: 8. The CDR3 has 18 residues. Germline CDR1 is ENHRY and CDR2 is SYGVKD. CDR3 sequence reads: CAISEVPGQGNSGNTIYF. The CDR3 DNA reads TGTGCCATCAGTGAGGTCCCGGGACAGGGAAACTCTGGAAACACCATATATTTT.

The chain has TRBV4-2 and TRBJ2-2, with D maybe TRBD2 (6 bases). CDR3 length equals 15 residues. CDR1 LGHNA and CDR2 YNFKEQ come from the germline V gene. Between the trimmed V and J ends, which lost 1 base and 1 base, there was a span of 7 bases. CDR3 bases: TGTGCCAGCAGCCAAGCCGGGGGGAACACCGGGGAGCTGTTTTTT. It is translated as CASSQAGGNTGELFF.

This clone was seen a few times. This rearrangement joins TRBV6-1 to TRBJ2-6; D possibly corresponds to TRBD1 (6 bases). The V and J ends lost 1 base and 0 bases respectively, with 13 bases between them. The CDR3 is made up of 18 amino acids. The germline CDR1 and CDR2 sequences are MNHNS and SASEGT. The CDR3 nucleotides are TGTGCCAGCAGTGAAGTCCCAGGGGCACACTCTGGGGCCAACGTCCTGACTTTC. Translated, it gives CASSEVPGAHSGANVLTF.